What follows is one TCR beta chain and its context. Trimming left V 0 bases short and J 8 bases short, with 13 bases between. Per the germline V gene, CDR1 is LNHNV and CDR2 is YYDKDF (reference sequence). CDR3 size: 15 residues. The data were taken from a study of PD-1 blockade in mismatch repair-deficient tumors. Profiling relied on immunoSEQ multiplex PCR, and the TCRdb table lists in-frame clones only, not all of them. The sample shows over 100,000 clones, over 65% of them seen only once. V is TRBV15 and J is TRBJ1-4; maybe TRBD1 (5 bases). The material sequenced was peripheral blood, taken 60 weeks after starting pembrolizumab. The receptor's source is an adult with mismatch repair-deficient cancer. The CDR3 DNA is TGTGCCACCAGCAGAGATACGGGGGGAGTGGAAAAACTGTTTTTT. Amino acid sequence: CATSRDTGGVEKLFF.